This T cell receptor beta chain was sequenced in a study of control samples from healthy donors and cancer patients. The germline gives CDR1 LGHNT, CDR2 FRNRAP. Trimming removed 2 bases at V and 2 bases at J, with 15 bases between. The length of the CDR3 is 16 residues. The table came from immunoSEQ multiplex PCR; TCRdb's copy has only in-frame clones and leaves some out. This sample yields under 150,000 clones, of which approximately 89% are seen a single time; just over 7.5% belongs to the top ten. The chain links TRBV12-5 to TRBJ1-2, with D perhaps matching TRBD1 (6 bases). The origin of this receptor is a man aged 50 to 60 with head and neck cancer. Source material: PBMCs. The CDR3 here is CASGLPPTGRNYGYTF. CDR3 nucleotides: TGTGCTAGTGGTTTGCCCCCGACAGGTAGGAACTATGGCTACACCTTC. Full variable domain (outside the CDR3, taken from reference TRBV12-5 and TRBJ1-2): DARVTQTPRHKVTEMGQEVTMRCQPILGHNTVFWYRQTMMQGLELLAYFRNRAPLDDSGMPKDRFSAEMPDATLATLKIQPSEPRDSAVYFCASGLPPTGRNYGYTFGSGTRLTVV.